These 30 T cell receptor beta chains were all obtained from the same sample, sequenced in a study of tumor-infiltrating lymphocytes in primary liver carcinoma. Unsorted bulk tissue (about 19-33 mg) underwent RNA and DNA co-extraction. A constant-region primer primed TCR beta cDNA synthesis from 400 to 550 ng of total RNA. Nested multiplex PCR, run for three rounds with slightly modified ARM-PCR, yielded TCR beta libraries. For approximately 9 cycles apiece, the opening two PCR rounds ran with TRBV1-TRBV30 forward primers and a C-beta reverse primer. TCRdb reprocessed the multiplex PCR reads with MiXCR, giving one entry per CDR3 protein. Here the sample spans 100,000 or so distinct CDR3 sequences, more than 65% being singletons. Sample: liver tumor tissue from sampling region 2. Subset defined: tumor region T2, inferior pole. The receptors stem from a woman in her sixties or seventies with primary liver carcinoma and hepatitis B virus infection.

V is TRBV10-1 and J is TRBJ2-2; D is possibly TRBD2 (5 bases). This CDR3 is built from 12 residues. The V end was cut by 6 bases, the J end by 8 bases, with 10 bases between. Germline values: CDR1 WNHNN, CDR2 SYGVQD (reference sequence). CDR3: CASRQDSGELFF. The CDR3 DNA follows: TGCGCCAGCAGGCAGGACTCTGGGGAGCTGTTTTTT.

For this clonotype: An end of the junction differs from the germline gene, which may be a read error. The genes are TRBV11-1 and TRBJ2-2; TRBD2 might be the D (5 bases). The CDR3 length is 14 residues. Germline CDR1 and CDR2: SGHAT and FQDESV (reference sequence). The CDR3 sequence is CASRPSLDTGEPFF. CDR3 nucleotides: TGCGCCAGCAGACCGAGCCTTGACACTGGGGAGCCGTTTTTT.

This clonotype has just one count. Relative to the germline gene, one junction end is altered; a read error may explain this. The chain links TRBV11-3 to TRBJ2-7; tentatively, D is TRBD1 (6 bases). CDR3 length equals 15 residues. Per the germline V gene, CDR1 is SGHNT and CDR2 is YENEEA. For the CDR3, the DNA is TGTGCCAGTAGCTTAGGGACATGGTGCTCCCTCGAGCAGTACTTC. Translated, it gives CASSLGTWCSLEQYF.

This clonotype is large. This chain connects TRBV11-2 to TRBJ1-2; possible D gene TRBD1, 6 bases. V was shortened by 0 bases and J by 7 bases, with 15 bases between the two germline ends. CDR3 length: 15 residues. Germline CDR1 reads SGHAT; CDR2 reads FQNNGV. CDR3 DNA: TGTGCCAGCAGCTTAGAGGGGGCCAGTGGCGGTGGCTACACCTTC. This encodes CASSLEGASGGGYTF.

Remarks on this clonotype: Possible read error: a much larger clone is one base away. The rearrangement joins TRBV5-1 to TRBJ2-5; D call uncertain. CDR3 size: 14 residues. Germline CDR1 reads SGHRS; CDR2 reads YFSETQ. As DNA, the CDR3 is TGCCCCAGCAGCCATCCATCCTTCCAAGAGACCCAGTACTTC. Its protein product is CPSSHPSFQETQYF. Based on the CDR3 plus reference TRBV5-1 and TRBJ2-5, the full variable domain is KAGVTQTPRYLIKTRGQQVTLSCSPISGHRSVSWYQQTPGQGLQFLFEYFSETQRNKGNFPGRFSGRQFSNSRSEMNVSTLELGDSALYLCPSSHPSFQETQYFGPGTRLLVL.

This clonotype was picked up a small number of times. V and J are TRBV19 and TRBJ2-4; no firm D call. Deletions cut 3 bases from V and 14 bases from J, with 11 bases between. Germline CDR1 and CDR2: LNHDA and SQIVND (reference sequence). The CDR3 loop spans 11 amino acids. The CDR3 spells CASSIGEKEYF. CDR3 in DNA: TGTGCCAGTAGTATTGGAGAGAAAGAGTACTTC.

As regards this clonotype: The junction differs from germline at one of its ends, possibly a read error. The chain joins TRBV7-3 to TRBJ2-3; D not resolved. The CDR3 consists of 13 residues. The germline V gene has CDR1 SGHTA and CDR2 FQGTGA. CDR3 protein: CASSTHITDTQYF. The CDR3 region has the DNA TGTGCTAGCAGCACTCACATCACAGATACGCAGTATTTT.

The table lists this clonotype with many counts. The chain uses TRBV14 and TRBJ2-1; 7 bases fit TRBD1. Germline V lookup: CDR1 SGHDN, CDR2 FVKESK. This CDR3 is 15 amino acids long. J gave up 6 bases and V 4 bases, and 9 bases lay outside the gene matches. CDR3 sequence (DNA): TGTGCCAGCAGCCCCCAGGGGGTGTGGGCCAATGAGCAGTTCTTC. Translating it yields CASSPQGVWANEQFF. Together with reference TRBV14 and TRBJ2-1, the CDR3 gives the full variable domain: EAGVTQFPSHSVIEKGQTVTLRCDPISGHDNLYWYRRVMGKEIKFLLHFVKESKQDESGMPNNRFLAERTGGTYSTLKVQPAELEDSGVYFCASSPQGVWANEQFFGPGTRLTVL.

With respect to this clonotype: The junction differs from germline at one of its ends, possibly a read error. CDR3 sequence reads: CASSFDGSQQLF. CDR3 DNA sequence: TGCGCCAGCAGCTTTGACGGGAGTCAGCAGCTCTTC. The chain employs TRBV5-1 and TRBJ2-1; tentatively, D is TRBD2 (6 bases). Germline CDR1 is SGHRS and CDR2 is YFSETQ. The length of the CDR3 is 12 residues.

CDR3 in amino acids: CASSLREGVGKEQFF. DNA of the CDR3: TGTGCCAGCAGCCTACGGGAGGGTGTAGGCAAAGAGCAGTTCTTC. The chain employs TRBV28 and TRBJ2-1, with 8 bases identical to TRBD2. The CDR3 consists of 15 residues. Trimming cost V 6 bases and J 10 bases; bases outside gene matches: 14. Per germline, CDR1 MDHEN and CDR2 SYDVKM.

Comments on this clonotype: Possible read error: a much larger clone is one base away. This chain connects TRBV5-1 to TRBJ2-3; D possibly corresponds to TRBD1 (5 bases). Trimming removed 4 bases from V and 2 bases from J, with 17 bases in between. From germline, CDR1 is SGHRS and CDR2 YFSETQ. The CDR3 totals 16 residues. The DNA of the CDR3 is TGCGCCAGCAGCCCCCGGACAAACCCCAACACAGATACGCAGTATTTT. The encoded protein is CASSPRTNPNTDTQYF.

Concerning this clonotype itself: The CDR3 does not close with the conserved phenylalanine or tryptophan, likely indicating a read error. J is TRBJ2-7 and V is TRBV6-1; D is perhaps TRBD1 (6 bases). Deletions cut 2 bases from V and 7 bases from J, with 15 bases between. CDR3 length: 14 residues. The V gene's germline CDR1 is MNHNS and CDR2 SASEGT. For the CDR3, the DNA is TGTGCCAGCAGTGAAACAGGGCGATTCTATGAGCAGTACCTC. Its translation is CASSETGRFYEQYL.

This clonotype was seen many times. The CDR3 DNA sequence: TGTGCCACCTCTTGGGTGGCGGAAGAGACCCAGTACTTC. This translates into CATSWVAEETQYF. V is TRBV7-8 and J is TRBJ2-5; no clear D gene. The CDR3 runs 13 residues. Germline values: CDR1 SGHVS, CDR2 FQNEAQ. V lost 10 bases, J lost 3 bases, and 15 bases lay in between. The entire variable domain, with the rest obtained from reference TRBV7-8 and TRBJ2-5, is as follows: GAGVSQSPRYKVAKRGQDVALRCDPISGHVSLFWYQQALGQGPEFLTYFQNEAQLDKSGLPSDRFFAERPEGSVSTLKIQRTQQEDSAVYLCATSWVAEETQYFGPGTRLLVL.

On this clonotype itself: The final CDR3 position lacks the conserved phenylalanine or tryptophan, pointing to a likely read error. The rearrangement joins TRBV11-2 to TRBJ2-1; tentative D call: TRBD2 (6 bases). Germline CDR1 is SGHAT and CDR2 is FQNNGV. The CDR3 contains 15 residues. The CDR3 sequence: CASSLEGGSIGDQFS. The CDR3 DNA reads TGTGCCAGCAGCCTAGAGGGAGGAAGTATCGGTGATCAGTTCTCC.

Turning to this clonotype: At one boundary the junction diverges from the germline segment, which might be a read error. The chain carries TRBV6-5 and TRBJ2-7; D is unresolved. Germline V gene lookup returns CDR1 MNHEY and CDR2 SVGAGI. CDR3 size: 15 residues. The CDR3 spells CASSYSSPIRYEQYF. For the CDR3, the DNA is TGTGCCAGCAGCTACTCGAGTCCTATCAGGTACGAGCAGTACTTC.

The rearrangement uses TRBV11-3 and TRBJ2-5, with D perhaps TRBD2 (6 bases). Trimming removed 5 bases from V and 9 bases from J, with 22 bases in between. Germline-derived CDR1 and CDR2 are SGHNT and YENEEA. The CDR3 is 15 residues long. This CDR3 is CASSPRTTRDEAQYF. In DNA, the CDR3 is TGTGCCAGCAGCCCCAGGACTACCCGAGACGAAGCCCAGTACTTC.

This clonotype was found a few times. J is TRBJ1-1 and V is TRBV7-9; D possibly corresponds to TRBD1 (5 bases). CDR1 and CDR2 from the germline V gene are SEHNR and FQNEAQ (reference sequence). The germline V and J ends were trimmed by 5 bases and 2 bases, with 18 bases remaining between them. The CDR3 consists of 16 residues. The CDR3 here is CASSPREGRANTEAFF. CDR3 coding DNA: TGTGCCAGCAGCCCGCGGGAGGGACGGGCTAACACTGAAGCTTTCTTT.

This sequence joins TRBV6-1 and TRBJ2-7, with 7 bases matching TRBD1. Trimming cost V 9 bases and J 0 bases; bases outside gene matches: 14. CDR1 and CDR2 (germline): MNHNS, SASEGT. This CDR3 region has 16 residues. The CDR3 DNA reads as TGTGCCAGTAATACTACAGGGGCCCGCGGCTCCTACGAGCAGTACTTC. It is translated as CASNTTGARGSYEQYF.

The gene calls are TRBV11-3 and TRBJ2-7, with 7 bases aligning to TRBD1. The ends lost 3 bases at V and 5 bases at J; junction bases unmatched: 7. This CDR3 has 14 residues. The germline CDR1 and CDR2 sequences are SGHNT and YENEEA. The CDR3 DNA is TGTGCCAGCAGCTTGGACAGGCTTGACCACGAGCAGTACTTC. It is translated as CASSLDRLDHEQYF.

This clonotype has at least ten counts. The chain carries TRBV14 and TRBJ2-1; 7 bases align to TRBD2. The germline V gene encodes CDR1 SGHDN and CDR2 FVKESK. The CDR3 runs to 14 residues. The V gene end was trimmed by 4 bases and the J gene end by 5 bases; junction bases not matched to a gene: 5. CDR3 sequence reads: CASSRLAVHNEQFF. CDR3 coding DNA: TGTGCCAGCAGCCGGCTAGCGGTCCACAATGAGCAGTTCTTC.

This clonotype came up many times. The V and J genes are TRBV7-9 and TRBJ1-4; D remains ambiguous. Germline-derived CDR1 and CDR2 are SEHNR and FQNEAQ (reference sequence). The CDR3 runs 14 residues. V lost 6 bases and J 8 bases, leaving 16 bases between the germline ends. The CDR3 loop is CASSLGRDSEKLFF. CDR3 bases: TGTGCCAGCAGTCTCGGGCGCGACTCGGAAAAACTGTTTTTT. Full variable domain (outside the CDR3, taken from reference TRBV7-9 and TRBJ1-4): DTGVSQNPRHKITKRGQNVTFRCDPISEHNRLYWYRQTLGQGPEFLTYFQNEAQLEKSRLLSDRFSAERPKGSFSTLEIQRTEQGDSAMYLCASSLGRDSEKLFFGSGTQLSVL.

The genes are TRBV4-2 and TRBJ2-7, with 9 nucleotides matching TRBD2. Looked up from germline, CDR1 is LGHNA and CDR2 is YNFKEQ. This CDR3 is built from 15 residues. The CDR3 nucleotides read TGTACCTGCAGCCTCGGACTAGCGTGTGGGTACGAGCAGTACTTC. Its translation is CTCSLGLACGYEQYF.

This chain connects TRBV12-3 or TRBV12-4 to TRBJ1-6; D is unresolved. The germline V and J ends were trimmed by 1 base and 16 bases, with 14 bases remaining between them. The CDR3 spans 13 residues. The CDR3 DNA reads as TGTGCCAGCAGTTTAGTACAAGATTCAGCACTCCACTTT. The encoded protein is CASSLVQDSALHF.

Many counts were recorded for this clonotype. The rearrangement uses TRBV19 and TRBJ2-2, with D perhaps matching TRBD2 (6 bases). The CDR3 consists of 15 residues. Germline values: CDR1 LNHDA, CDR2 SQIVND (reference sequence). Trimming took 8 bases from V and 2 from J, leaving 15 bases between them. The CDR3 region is CASRSGDTNTGELFF. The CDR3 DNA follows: TGTGCCAGTCGGTCGGGGGATACAAACACCGGGGAGCTGTTTTTT.

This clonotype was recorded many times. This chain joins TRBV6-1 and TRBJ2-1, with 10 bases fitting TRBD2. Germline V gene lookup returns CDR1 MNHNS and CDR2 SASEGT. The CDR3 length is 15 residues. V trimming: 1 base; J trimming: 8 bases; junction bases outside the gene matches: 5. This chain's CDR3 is CASSEEASGSDEQFF. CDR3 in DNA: TGTGCCAGCAGTGAAGAGGCTAGCGGGAGTGATGAGCAGTTCTTC.

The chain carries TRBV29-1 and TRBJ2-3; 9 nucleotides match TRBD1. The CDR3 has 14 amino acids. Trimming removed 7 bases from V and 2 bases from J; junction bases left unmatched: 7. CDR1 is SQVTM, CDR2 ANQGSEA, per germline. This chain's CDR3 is CSGIRQGDTDTQYF. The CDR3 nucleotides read TGCAGCGGTATTAGACAGGGGGACACAGATACGCAGTATTTT.

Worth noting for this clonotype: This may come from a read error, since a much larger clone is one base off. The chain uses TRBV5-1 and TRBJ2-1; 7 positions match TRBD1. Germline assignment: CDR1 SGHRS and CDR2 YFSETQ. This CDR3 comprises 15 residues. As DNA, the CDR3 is TGCGCCGGCAGCGCATCGGGACAGACGTACAATGAGCAGTTCTTC. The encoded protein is CAGSASGQTYNEQFF.

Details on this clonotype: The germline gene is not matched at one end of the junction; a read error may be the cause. The CDR3 sequence is CASNENGGSNQPQHF. The CDR3 coding sequence is TGTGCCAGCAATGAAAACGGAGGGAGCAATCAGCCCCAACATTTT. This rearrangement joins TRBV6-1 to TRBJ1-5; D is uncertain. Germline V gene data show CDR1 as MNHNS and CDR2 as SASEGT. The CDR3 contains 15 residues.

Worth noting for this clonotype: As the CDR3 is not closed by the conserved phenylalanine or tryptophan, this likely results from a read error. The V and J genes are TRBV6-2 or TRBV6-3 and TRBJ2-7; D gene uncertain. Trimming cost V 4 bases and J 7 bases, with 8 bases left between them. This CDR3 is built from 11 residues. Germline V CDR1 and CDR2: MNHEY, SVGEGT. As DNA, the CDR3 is TGTGCCAGCAGTTCCGAGGTGGAGCAGTACTCC. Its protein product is CASSSEVEQYS.

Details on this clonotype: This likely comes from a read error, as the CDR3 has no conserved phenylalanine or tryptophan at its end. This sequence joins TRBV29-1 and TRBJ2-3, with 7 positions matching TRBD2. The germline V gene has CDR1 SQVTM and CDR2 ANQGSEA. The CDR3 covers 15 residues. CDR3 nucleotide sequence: TGCAGCGTTGAAAACCAGCGGGGCTCCACAGATACACAGTATGTT. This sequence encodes CSVENQRGSTDTQYV.